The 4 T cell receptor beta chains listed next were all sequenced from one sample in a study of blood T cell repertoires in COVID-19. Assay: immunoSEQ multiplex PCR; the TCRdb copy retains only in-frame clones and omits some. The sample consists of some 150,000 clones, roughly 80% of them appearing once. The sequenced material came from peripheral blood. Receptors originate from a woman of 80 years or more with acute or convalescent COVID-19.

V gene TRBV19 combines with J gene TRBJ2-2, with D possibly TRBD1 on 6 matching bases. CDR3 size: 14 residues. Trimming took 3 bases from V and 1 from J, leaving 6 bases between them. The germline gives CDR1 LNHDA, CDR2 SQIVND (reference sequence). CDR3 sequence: CASSMDRNTGELFF. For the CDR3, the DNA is TGTGCCAGTAGTATGGACAGGAACACCGGGGAGCTGTTTTTT. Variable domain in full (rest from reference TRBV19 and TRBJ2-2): DGGITQSPKYLFRKEGQNVTLSCEQNLNHDAMYWYRQDPGQGLRLIYYSQIVNDFQKGDIAEGYSVSREKKESFPLTVTSAQKNPTAFYLCASSMDRNTGELFFGEGSRLTVL.

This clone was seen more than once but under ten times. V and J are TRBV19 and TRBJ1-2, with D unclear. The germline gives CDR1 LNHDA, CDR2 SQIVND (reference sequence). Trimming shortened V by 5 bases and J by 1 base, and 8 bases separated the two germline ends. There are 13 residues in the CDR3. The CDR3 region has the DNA TGTGCCAGTAGTCTACCCCTTAACTATGGCTACACCTTC. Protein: CASSLPLNYGYTF. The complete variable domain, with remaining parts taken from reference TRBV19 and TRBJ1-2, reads DGGITQSPKYLFRKEGQNVTLSCEQNLNHDAMYWYRQDPGQGLRLIYYSQIVNDFQKGDIAEGYSVSREKKESFPLTVTSAQKNPTAFYLCASSLPLNYGYTFGSGTRLTVV.

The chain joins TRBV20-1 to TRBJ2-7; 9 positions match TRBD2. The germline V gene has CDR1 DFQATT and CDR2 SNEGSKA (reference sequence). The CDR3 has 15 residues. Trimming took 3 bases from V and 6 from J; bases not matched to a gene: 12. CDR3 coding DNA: TGCAGTGCTAGTGCTACCGGGACTAGCCTCCCCGAGCAGTACTTC. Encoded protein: CSASATGTSLPEQYF.

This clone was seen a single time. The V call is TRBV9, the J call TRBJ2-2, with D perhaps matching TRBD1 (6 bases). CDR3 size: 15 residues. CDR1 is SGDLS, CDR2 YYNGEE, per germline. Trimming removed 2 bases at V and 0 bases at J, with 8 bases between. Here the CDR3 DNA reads TGTGCCAGCAGCGTCGACAGGACGAACACCGGGGAGCTGTTTTTT. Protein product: CASSVDRTNTGELFF.